This T cell receptor (beta chain) was sequenced during a study of blood T cell repertoires in COVID-19. The overall study: The United States, Italy and Spain provided the acute and convalescent COVID-19 samples.

Original methodology: Quantification of nucleated cells was approximated via reference gene primer amplification. The data were produced by immunoSEQ multiplex PCR, yet TCRdb's version contains in-frame clones alone and is incomplete. Clone size and V and J calls were adopted from that table, with D and trimming inferred from the DNA. The repertoire has approximately 310,000 clones, around 85% of them found once; the top ten carry 1.5% to 2%. CDR1 is MDHEN and CDR2 is SYDVKM in the germline V gene. The V and J ends lost 5 bases and 4 bases, in that order; junction bases with no gene match: 7. The CDR3 loop spans 14 amino acids. Participant-given clinical history determined each cohort assignment. Participants classified as exposed had met a COVID-19 case within 2 weeks before study entry.

This TCR was sampled from a woman aged 25 to 45 who had been exposed to COVID-19. The V and J genes are TRBV28 and TRBJ1-2; 7 nucleotides line up with TRBD1. The sample was PBMCs or T cells enriched from blood (not recorded which). The DNA of the CDR3 is TGTGCCAGCAGTCCTAACGACAGGGCCTATGGCTACACCTTC. Translation gives CASSPNDRAYGYTF.